The rows below give T cell receptor beta chains drawn from one sample of a study of cytomegalovirus exposure and HLA in healthy donors. Profiling relied on immunoSEQ multiplex PCR, and the TCRdb table lists in-frame clones only, not all of them. The sample carries more than 65,000 clones, around 94% recorded once. The material sequenced was PBMCs. Receptor source: a young man in good health and CMV-seronegative. Both conserved end residues are part of each CDR3. The D gene is left open where the match is weak. Only some rows state a clone size, as once, few, many or a class for expanded clones.

j_call	d_call	v_call	clone_size	cdr3_aa	cdr3_nt
TRBJ1-3	.	TRBV10-3	.	CATSGGNTIYF	TGTGCCACGTCCGGGGGAAACACCATATATTTT
TRBJ1-6	.	TRBV7-2	.	CASSSTFRGKTPGSPLHF	TGTGCCAGCAGCTCGACCTTCAGGGGAAAAACCCCAGGGTCACCCCTCCACTTT
TRBJ2-7	TRBD2	TRBV15	.	CATSRERAGGFRGEQYF	TGTGCCACCAGCAGAGAAAGGGCGGGAGGGTTTCGCGGCGAGCAGTACTTC
TRBJ2-5	TRBD2	TRBV5-6	.	CASSFREGLETQYF	TGTGCCAGCAGCTTTCGGGAGGGCCTAGAGACCCAGTACTTC
TRBJ2-3	.	TRBV11-2	.	CASSLHSGLKSTDTQYF	TGTGCCAGCAGCTTACATTCTGGGCTTAAGAGCACAGATACGCAGTATTTT
TRBJ2-6	.	TRBV7-8	.	CASGRRGRGGANVLTF	TGTGCCAGCGGTAGGAGAGGCCGAGGAGGGGCCAACGTCCTGACTTTC
TRBJ1-1	.	TRBV4-3	once	CASSQDENEGYAEAFF	TGCGCCAGCAGCCAAGATGAAAACGAGGGATACGCTGAAGCTTTCTTT
TRBJ1-2	TRBD1	TRBV25-1	.	CASSASNRGNYGYTF	TGTGCCAGCAGTGCGTCCAACAGGGGAAACTATGGCTACACCTTC
TRBJ2-2	.	TRBV7-2	.	CASSPRQANTGELFF	TGTGCCAGCAGCCCCCGACAGGCGAACACCGGGGAGCTGTTTTTT
TRBJ2-2	TRBD1	TRBV9	.	CASSVRTGSTGELFF	TGTGCCAGCAGCGTTCGGACAGGGAGCACCGGGGAGCTGTTTTTT
TRBJ2-7	.	TRBV5-1	.	CASSPLERAAYEQYF	TGCGCCAGCAGCCCCCTTGAGAGGGCCGCCTACGAGCAGTACTTC
TRBJ1-6	.	TRBV5-1	.	CASSLAPGSGNSPLHF	TGCGCCAGCAGCTTGGCGCCGGGGTCGGGCAATTCACCCCTCCACTTT
TRBJ2-7	TRBD1	TRBV7-9	.	CASSLYGGQRFYEQYF	TGTGCCAGCAGCCTTTATGGGGGACAGAGGTTCTACGAGCAGTACTTC
TRBJ2-7	.	TRBV5-4	.	CASSLGGYEQYF	TGTGCCAGCAGCTTGGGAGGGTACGAGCAGTACTTC
TRBJ2-3	TRBD2	TRBV7-3	.	CASSFVGSGRLNTQYF	TGTGCCAGCAGCTTCGTAGGTAGCGGGAGGTTGAATACGCAGTATTTT
TRBJ2-7	TRBD2	TRBV7-8	.	CASSLRRVAGYEQYF	TGTGCCAGCAGCTTAAGAAGGGTAGCGGGCTACGAGCAGTACTTC
TRBJ2-3	.	TRBV7-8	.	CASSLSQPPNTQYF	TGTGCCAGCAGCTTATCACAACCTCCCAATACGCAGTATTTT
TRBJ1-2	TRBD1	TRBV4-1	.	CASSHRDRGDGYTF	TGCGCCAGCAGCCACCGGGACAGGGGCGATGGCTACACCTTC
TRBJ2-3	.	TRBV11-3	.	CASREDSLTDTQYF	TGTGCCAGCAGGGAGGACAGCCTGACAGATACGCAGTATTTT
TRBJ2-3	.	TRBV28	.	CASSFAYSEGTDTQYF	TGTGCCAGCAGTTTTGCTTACTCCGAGGGCACAGATACGCAGTATTTT
TRBJ2-2	.	TRBV27	.	CASSLGPPDGTNTGELFF	TGTGCCAGCAGTTTAGGCCCCCCGGACGGGACGAACACCGGGGAGCTGTTTTTT
TRBJ2-1	TRBD2	TRBV12-5	.	CASGSPARGGEQFF	TGTGCTAGTGGTTCCCCTGCGCGGGGGGGCGAGCAGTTCTTC
TRBJ2-7	.	TRBV30	.	CAWSVTYEQYF	TGTGCCTGGAGTGTTACCTACGAGCAGTACTTC
TRBJ2-3	.	TRBV4-1	.	CASSQVLARTDTQYF	TGCGCCAGCAGCCAAGTCCTAGCCCGCACAGATACGCAGTATTTT
TRBJ1-1	.	TRBV2	.	CASSGDIQTHMNTEAFF	TGTGCCAGCAGCGGGGACATCCAGACACATATGAACACTGAAGCTTTCTTT
TRBJ2-3	.	TRBV29-1	.	CSVEDRLRGMADTQYF	TGCAGCGTTGAAGATCGGCTGAGGGGGATGGCAGATACGCAGTATTTT
TRBJ1-1	.	TRBV2	.	CASSEAGHRPFF	TGTGCCAGCAGTGAAGCGGGACATAGGCCTTTCTTT
TRBJ2-3	TRBD2	TRBV28	.	CASSLAASGSTDTQYF	TGTGCCAGCAGTTTAGCGGCTAGCGGGAGCACAGATACGCAGTATTTT
TRBJ1-1	.	TRBV2	.	CASSDRRTEAFF	TGTGCCAGCAGCGACAGGAGGACTGAAGCTTTCTTT
TRBJ2-7	TRBD1	TRBV7-6	.	CASRAGTGPYEQYF	TGTGCCAGCAGGGCCGGGACAGGGCCCTACGAGCAGTACTTC
TRBJ1-1	TRBD1	TRBV18	.	CASSPQRQGSLLDTEAFF	TGTGCCAGCTCACCACAGCGACAGGGGAGCCTCCTCGACACTGAAGCTTTCTTT
TRBJ2-5	TRBD2	TRBV25-1	.	CASSELGLAGDQETQYF	TGTGCCAGCAGTGAATTAGGGCTAGCGGGGGACCAAGAGACCCAGTACTTC
TRBJ2-7	.	TRBV7-8	once	CASSLARAGYEQYF	TGTGCCAGCAGCTTAGCGAGGGCAGGCTACGAGCAGTACTTC
TRBJ1-2	.	TRBV27	.	CASSLIGGSYGYTF	TGTGCCAGCAGTTTAATCGGGGGGAGCTATGGCTACACCTTC
TRBJ1-4	.	TRBV27	.	CASSPLPDRGEKLFF	TGTGCCAGCAGTCCTCTACCGGACAGAGGGGAGAAACTGTTTTTT
TRBJ1-4	TRBD1	TRBV9	.	CASSAGQSSTNEKLFF	TGTGCCAGCAGCGCGGGACAGAGCTCAACTAATGAAAAACTGTTTTTT
TRBJ2-5	TRBD2	TRBV5-1	.	CASTTYLAGSETQYF	TGCGCCAGCACCACGTACCTAGCGGGATCGGAGACCCAGTACTTC
TRBJ1-6	.	TRBV10-3	few	CAISEDGGISPLHF	TGTGCCATCAGTGAGGATGGAGGGATCTCACCCCTCCACTTT
TRBJ1-2	.	TRBV2	.	CASSDTRPAGPNGYTF	TGTGCCAGCAGTGATACCCGCCCGGCAGGGCCTAATGGCTACACCTTC
TRBJ2-2	TRBD1	TRBV6-4	.	CASSAGTGDAGELFF	TGTGCCAGCAGTGCCGGGACAGGGGACGCCGGGGAGCTGTTTTTT
TRBJ2-7	.	TRBV2	once	CASSERGYEQYF	TGTGCCAGCAGCGAGCGTGGTTACGAGCAGTACTTC
TRBJ2-7	TRBD2	TRBV27	.	CASSSRTSGVYEQYF	TGTGCCAGCAGTTCCAGGACTAGCGGGGTCTACGAGCAGTACTTC
TRBJ1-2	.	TRBV20-1	.	CSARTGYGYTF	TGCAGTGCTAGGACAGGATATGGCTACACCTTC
TRBJ1-1	.	TRBV28	few	CASNREGGEAFF	TGTGCCTCCAACAGGGAGGGAGGGGAAGCTTTCTTT
TRBJ2-7	.	TRBV15	few	CATSRSSMGAYEQYF	TGTGCCACCAGCAGATCTTCAATGGGAGCCTACGAGCAGTACTTC
TRBJ2-4	.	TRBV5-1	once	CASSLGGLLAKNIQYF	TGCGCCAGCAGCTTGGGGGGGCTCCTAGCCAAAAACATTCAGTACTTC
TRBJ2-1	TRBD2	TRBV15	.	CATSPGTSGINEQFF	TGTGCCACCAGCCCCGGGACTAGCGGGATAAATGAGCAGTTCTTC
TRBJ1-6	.	TRBV30	.	CAWSDRFSSYNSPLHF	TGTGCCTGGAGTGACAGGTTCAGCTCCTATAATTCACCCCTCCACTTT
TRBJ2-6	.	TRBV11-2	.	CASSFYSGANVLTF	TGTGCCAGCAGCTTTTACTCTGGGGCCAACGTCCTGACTTTC
TRBJ2-1	.	TRBV27	.	CASSFTAVSSYNEQFF	TGTGCCAGCAGTTTTACCGCGGTGAGCTCCTACAATGAGCAGTTCTTC
TRBJ1-3	.	TRBV5-1	.	CASSLAPGTGNTIYF	TGCGCCAGCAGCTTGGCGCCCGGGACAGGAAACACCATATATTTT
TRBJ2-5	.	TRBV28	.	CASSSPEETQYF	TGTGCCAGCAGTTCCCCAGAAGAGACCCAGTACTTC
TRBJ1-2	.	TRBV5-4	.	CASSLRTENYGYTF	TGTGCCAGCAGCCTAAGGACAGAGAACTATGGCTACACCTTC
TRBJ1-1	TRBD1	TRBV5-6	.	CASSPDLTGETEAFF	TGTGCCAGCAGCCCTGACCTAACAGGGGAAACTGAAGCTTTCTTT
TRBJ2-3	TRBD1	TRBV5-4	.	CASSFPGQGTDTQYF	TGTGCCAGCAGCTTCCCGGGACAGGGCACAGATACGCAGTATTTT